The 28 T cell receptor beta chains presented below share a single source sample, sequenced in a study of blood T cell repertoires in COVID-19. TCRdb's table, derived via immunoSEQ multiplex PCR, lists solely in-frame clones and lacks some. This sample has more than 150,000 clones, with more than 80% found just once. The sequenced sample consisted of peripheral blood. These receptors originate from a woman older than 75 with COVID-19, enrolled during active disease.

The rearrangement joins TRBV4-1 to TRBJ1-5, with TRBD1 as a possible D gene (6 bases). The germline gives CDR1 MGHRA, CDR2 YSYEKL. Trimming removed 0 bases from V and 3 bases from J, with 21 bases in between. The CDR3 is 19 amino acids. In DNA form, the CDR3 reads TGCGCCAGCAGCCAAGATCTGGAGGGCTCGCGGGGGCACAATCAGCCCCAGCATTTT. Protein sequence: CASSQDLEGSRGHNQPQHF.

This clone was counted between two and nine times. The gene calls are TRBV3-1 (or the pseudogene TRBV3-2) and TRBJ2-5, with a weak D call TRBD2 (6 bases). The CDR3 has 15 amino acids. Germline assignment: CDR1 LGHDT and CDR2 YNNKEL (reference sequence). V gave up 4 bases and J gave up 7 bases, with 19 bases separating them. The CDR3 DNA reads as TGTGCCAGCAGCCCTAAGACTAGGAGGTTAGCGACCCAGTACTTC. This gives the protein CASSPKTRRLATQYF.

The rearrangement links TRBV11-2 to TRBJ2-1; 9 bases line up with TRBD1. Looked up from germline, CDR1 is SGHAT and CDR2 is FQNNGV. The CDR3 has 15 residues. The V segment lost 3 bases and the J segment 4 bases; nucleotides outside the gene matches: 4. The CDR3 sequence: CASSFWTGVYNEQFF. In DNA, the CDR3 is TGTGCCAGCAGCTTCTGGACAGGGGTATACAATGAGCAGTTCTTC. Looking up the rest from reference TRBV11-2 and TRBJ2-1 gives the full variable domain: EAGVAQSPRYKIIEKRQSVAFWCNPISGHATLYWYQQILGQGPKLLIQFQNNGVVDDSQLPKDRFSAERLKGVDSTLKIQPAKLEDSAVYLCASSFWTGVYNEQFFGPGTRLTVL.

This clone was seen a handful of times. The V and J genes are TRBV2 and TRBJ1-2; no firm D call. CDR1 and CDR2 from the germline V gene are SNHLY and FYNNEI. The CDR3 has 12 amino acids. Trimming shortened V by 6 bases and J by 8 bases, and 13 bases separated the two germline ends. The DNA of the CDR3 is TGTGCCAGCAGCCCCCGACTTGGGGGCTACACCTTC. Translation: CASSPRLGGYTF.

The gene calls are TRBV7-9 and TRBJ1-5; D gene uncertain. The CDR3 consists of 15 residues. CDR1 and CDR2 from the germline V gene are SEHNR and FQNEAQ (reference sequence). Trimming shortened V by 3 bases and J by 3 bases, and 12 bases separated the two germline ends. The CDR3 bases are TGTGCCAGCAGCTTGGGAGGTCAGTTCAATCAGCCCCAGCATTTT. This sequence encodes CASSLGGQFNQPQHF. Looking up the rest from reference TRBV7-9 and TRBJ1-5 gives the full variable domain: DTGVSQNPRHKITKRGQNVTFRCDPISEHNRLYWYRQTLGQGPEFLTYFQNEAQLEKSRLLSDRFSAERPKGSFSTLEIQRTEQGDSAMYLCASSLGGQFNQPQHFGDGTRLSIL.

This chain joins TRBV9 and TRBJ1-6; 9 positions match TRBD1. The germline CDR1 and CDR2 sequences are SGDLS and YYNGEE. J gave up 8 bases and V 4 bases, and 7 bases lay outside the gene matches. This CDR3 spans 15 amino acids. The CDR3 sequence: CASSSSTGGDSPLHF. The CDR3 DNA reads TGTGCCAGCAGCTCTTCGACAGGGGGGGATTCACCCCTCCACTTT.

The CDR3 spells CASRTSGANTDTQYF. For the CDR3, the DNA is TGTGCCAGCAGAACTAGCGGGGCTAACACAGATACGCAGTATTTT. The V and J genes are TRBV6-4 and TRBJ2-3, with TRBD2 matching 10 bases. CDR3 length equals 15 residues. The V segment lost 6 bases and the J segment 2 bases; nucleotides outside the gene matches: 5. The germline gives CDR1 MRHNA, CDR2 SNTAGT.

The rearrangement links TRBV25-1 to TRBJ1-2, with TRBD1 matching over 8 bases. The CDR3 has 16 amino acids. The germline CDR1 and CDR2 sequences are MGHDK and SYGVNS. J gave up 8 bases and V 2 bases, and 13 bases lay outside the gene matches. This chain's CDR3 is CASSESLPLQGGGYTF. CDR3 DNA sequence: TGTGCCAGCAGTGAAAGTCTACCATTACAGGGGGGCGGCTACACCTTC.

The rearrangement uses TRBV28 and TRBJ1-1; tentative D call: TRBD1 (5 bases). Germline V gene data show CDR1 as MDHEN and CDR2 as SYDVKM. Trimming stripped 8 bases from V and 1 base from J, with 11 bases between. The CDR3 totals 13 residues. The CDR3 sequence is CASVDRANTEAFF. In DNA form, the CDR3 reads TGTGCCAGCGTAGACAGAGCGAACACTGAAGCTTTCTTT.

The count of this clone is one. The chain recombines TRBV7-6 with TRBJ2-3; 9 nucleotides line up with TRBD2. The CDR3 has 15 residues. The germline V gene encodes CDR1 SGHVS and CDR2 FNYEAQ. V was clipped by 1 base and J by 4 bases; unmatched bases: 3. CDR3 residues: CASSLGGGAPDTQYF. The CDR3 DNA reads as TGTGCCAGCAGCTTAGGCGGGGGGGCCCCAGATACGCAGTATTTT.

V usage is TRBV4-1 and J usage is TRBJ2-2, with 8 bases fitting TRBD2. Germline CDR1 reads MGHRA; CDR2 reads YSYEKL. The CDR3 contains 17 residues. Losses at the gene ends were 0 bases for V and 5 bases for J; bases not matched to a gene: 8. CDR3 in DNA: TGCGCCAGCAGCCAAGATGGGGCTAGCGGGTTTACCGGGGAGCTGTTTTTT. It encodes CASSQDGASGFTGELFF.

The chain is built from TRBV7-2 and TRBJ1-1; TRBD1 matches 8 bases. The V gene's germline CDR1 is SGHTA and CDR2 FQGNSA. With V trimmed by 3 bases and J by 5 bases, 5 bases remained unmatched. The CDR3 length is 14 residues. In DNA, the CDR3 is TGTGCCAGCAGCTTCGACAGGGGAGGTACTGAAGCTTTCTTT. Protein: CASSFDRGGTEAFF.

This chain joins TRBV3-1 (or the pseudogene TRBV3-2) and TRBJ2-3; D gene unclear. The germline V gene has CDR1 LGHDT and CDR2 YNNKEL (reference sequence). The CDR3 is made up of 12 amino acids. Between the trimmed V and J ends, which lost 5 bases and 4 bases, there was a span of 7 bases. The CDR3 sequence is CASSTEADTQYF. The CDR3, as DNA: TGTGCCAGCAGCACAGAAGCAGATACGCAGTATTTT.

This clone was counted only a few times. The V call is TRBV20-1, the J call TRBJ1-1, with TRBD1 matching over 9 bases. CDR1 is DFQATT, CDR2 SNEGSKA, per germline (reference sequence). The CDR3 sequence is 11 residues long. After removal of 8 bases from V and 10 bases from J, the junction contained 8 bases not matched to a gene. The DNA of the CDR3 is TGCAGTCCGGCGGGACAGGGATCAGCTTTCTTT. Amino acids: CSPAGQGSAFF.

The chain has TRBV4-3 and TRBJ1-3, with D possibly matching TRBD1 (5 bases). Germline values: CDR1 LGHNA, CDR2 YSLEER. The CDR3 is 15 amino acids. V was trimmed by 2 bases and J by 4 bases, leaving 12 bases between them. CDR3 region: CASSQNPRAGNTIYF. CDR3 sequence (DNA): TGCGCCAGCAGCCAAAATCCCAGGGCAGGAAACACCATATATTTT.

This clone has only one observation. This sequence joins TRBV5-6 and TRBJ2-3; TRBD2 aligns across 9 bases. The V segment lost 2 bases and the J segment 0 bases; nucleotides outside the gene matches: 4. Germline V gene lookup returns CDR1 SGHDT and CDR2 YYEEEE. CDR3 size: 16 residues. Here the CDR3 reads CASSFVAGASTDTQYF. The CDR3 coding sequence is TGTGCCAGCAGCTTCGTAGCGGGAGCGAGCACAGATACGCAGTATTTT.

V and J are TRBV7-3 and TRBJ1-2; D is ambiguous. Germline V gene lookup returns CDR1 SGHTA and CDR2 FQGTGA. The CDR3 has 14 residues. The germline V and J ends were trimmed by 2 bases and 1 base, with 8 bases remaining between them. CDR3: CASSLDGGNYGYTF. CDR3 coding DNA: TGTGCCAGCAGCTTAGACGGCGGTAACTATGGCTACACCTTC. The entire variable domain, with the rest obtained from reference TRBV7-3 and TRBJ1-2, is as follows: GAGVSQTPSNKVTEKGKYVELRCDPISGHTALYWYRQSLGQGPEFLIYFQGTGAADDSGLPNDRFFAVRPEGSVSTLKIQRTERGDSAVYLCASSLDGGNYGYTFGSGTRLTVV.

The chain is built from TRBV20-1 and TRBJ1-2, with D hard to call. Germline loops: CDR1 DFQATT, CDR2 SNEGSKA (reference sequence). The V end was cut by 3 bases, the J end by 5 bases, with 13 bases between. This CDR3 has 13 amino acids. CDR3 sequence: CSASGVGSYGYTF. CDR3 nucleotide sequence: TGCAGTGCTAGTGGGGTGGGCTCGTATGGCTACACCTTC.

The chain joins TRBV7-9 to TRBJ2-7; D perhaps matches TRBD1 (6 bases). The germline CDR1 and CDR2 sequences are SEHNR and FQNEAQ (reference sequence). The V gene lost 5 bases and the J gene lost 12 bases, with 23 bases spanning the gap. The CDR3 covers 14 residues. This CDR3 is CASSPDRPPTRLYF. The CDR3, as DNA: TGTGCCAGCAGCCCGGACAGACCTCCTACGAGACTGTACTTC.

On this clone: Sequence at one end of the junction differs from germline and may be a read error. The chain employs TRBV6-5 and TRBJ2-5; 7 bases are shared with TRBD1. The CDR3 totals 13 residues. The germline CDR1 and CDR2 sequences are MNHEY and SVGAGI. The CDR3 loop is CAGRRQGRETQYF. The CDR3 nucleotides read TGTGCCGGCAGACGACAGGGACGGGAGACCCAGTACTTC.

The chain uses TRBV19 and TRBJ2-2, with 11 bases matching TRBD1. V lost 5 bases and J lost 5; bases outside the gene matches: 7. Germline V gene lookup returns CDR1 LNHDA and CDR2 SQIVND (reference sequence). The CDR3 runs to 16 residues. In DNA form, the CDR3 reads TGTGCCAGTAGTTCCGGACAGGGGGCCGGGACCGGGGAGCTGTTTTTT. This encodes CASSSGQGAGTGELFF.

The CDR3 protein is CASSRQSQETQYF. DNA of the CDR3: TGCGCCAGCAGCCGACAAAGCCAAGAGACCCAGTACTTC. The chain has TRBV5-1 and TRBJ2-5, with unresolved D. The CDR3 covers 13 residues. Germline CDR1 reads SGHRS; CDR2 reads YFSETQ. Trimming cost V 4 bases and J 1 base, with 8 bases left between them.

The chain uses TRBV11-1 and TRBJ1-4; no clear D. The CDR3 length is 15 residues. The V end lost 2 bases, the J end lost 5 bases, and 12 bases lay between the germline ends. Germline CDR1 is SGHAT and CDR2 is FQDESV (reference sequence). The CDR3 sequence: CASSLHGVENEKLFF. DNA of the CDR3: TGTGCCAGCAGCTTACACGGGGTGGAGAATGAAAAACTGTTTTTT.

The chain combines TRBV5-4 with TRBJ1-1, with no clear D. V shed 1 base and J shed 2 bases, with 6 bases lying between them. This CDR3 has 13 residues. Germline CDR1 reads SGHNT; CDR2 reads YYREEE (reference sequence). CDR3 DNA: TGTGCCAGCAGCTTGCAGATCAACACTGAAGCTTTCTTT. Amino acid sequence: CASSLQINTEAFF.

The rearrangement joins TRBV18 to TRBJ1-2, with a weak D call TRBD1 (5 bases). Germline V gives CDR1 KGHSH, CDR2 LQKENI. V was cut by 0 bases and J by 4 bases, with 12 bases left in between. This CDR3 comprises 15 residues. The CDR3 DNA sequence: TGTGCCAGCTCACCACCGCGGGACCGACCCTATGGCTACACCTTC. Residues: CASSPPRDRPYGYTF.

V is TRBV5-5 and J is TRBJ1-1; D is ambiguous. The CDR3 covers 15 residues. Germline values: CDR1 SGHKS, CDR2 YYEKEE (reference sequence). The V end was cut by 4 bases, the J end by 5 bases, with 18 bases between. CDR3 in amino acids: CASSPPGSFGTEAFF. The CDR3 nucleotides read TGTGCCAGCAGCCCTCCGGGGAGTTTTGGGACTGAAGCTTTCTTT.

The rearrangement links TRBV7-2 to TRBJ2-7, with 9 positions matching TRBD2. J was trimmed by 7 bases and V by 2 bases; bases with no gene match: 6. Germline lookup yields CDR1 SGHTA and CDR2 FQGNSA. The length of the CDR3 is 14 residues. The CDR3 DNA reads TGTGCCAGCAGCTTAAGCCTAGCGGGGACTGAGCAGTACTTC. Encoded protein: CASSLSLAGTEQYF.

The chain has TRBV5-1 and TRBJ2-1, with 8 bases lining up with TRBD2. Per germline, CDR1 SGHRS and CDR2 YFSETQ. The CDR3 extends over 14 amino acids. The ends lost 7 bases at V and 2 bases at J; junction bases unmatched: 5. CDR3 sequence reads: CASGAGGAYNEQFF. CDR3 in DNA: TGCGCCAGCGGCGCGGGGGGCGCCTACAATGAGCAGTTCTTC.